The clone carrying this T cell receptor (beta chain) was recorded a few times. This record comes from a study of T cells of healthy individuals. The CDR3 runs to 15 residues. Trimming shortened V by 5 bases and J by 3 bases, and 16 bases separated the two germline ends. Germline V gene lookup returns CDR1 SGHAT and CDR2 FQNNGV. TCRdb recomputed calls from the 5' RACE reads with MiXCR, one row per CDR3 protein. The table records roughly 87,000 distinct CDR3 sequences, 17% of them present only once. V gene TRBV11-2 combines with J gene TRBJ1-2; no definite D call. This clonotype was obtained from a human donor in good health. CDR3: CASSTRLKRDYGYTF. The CDR3 nucleotides read TGTGCCAGCAGCACCCGTTTAAAGCGCGACTATGGCTACACCTTC.